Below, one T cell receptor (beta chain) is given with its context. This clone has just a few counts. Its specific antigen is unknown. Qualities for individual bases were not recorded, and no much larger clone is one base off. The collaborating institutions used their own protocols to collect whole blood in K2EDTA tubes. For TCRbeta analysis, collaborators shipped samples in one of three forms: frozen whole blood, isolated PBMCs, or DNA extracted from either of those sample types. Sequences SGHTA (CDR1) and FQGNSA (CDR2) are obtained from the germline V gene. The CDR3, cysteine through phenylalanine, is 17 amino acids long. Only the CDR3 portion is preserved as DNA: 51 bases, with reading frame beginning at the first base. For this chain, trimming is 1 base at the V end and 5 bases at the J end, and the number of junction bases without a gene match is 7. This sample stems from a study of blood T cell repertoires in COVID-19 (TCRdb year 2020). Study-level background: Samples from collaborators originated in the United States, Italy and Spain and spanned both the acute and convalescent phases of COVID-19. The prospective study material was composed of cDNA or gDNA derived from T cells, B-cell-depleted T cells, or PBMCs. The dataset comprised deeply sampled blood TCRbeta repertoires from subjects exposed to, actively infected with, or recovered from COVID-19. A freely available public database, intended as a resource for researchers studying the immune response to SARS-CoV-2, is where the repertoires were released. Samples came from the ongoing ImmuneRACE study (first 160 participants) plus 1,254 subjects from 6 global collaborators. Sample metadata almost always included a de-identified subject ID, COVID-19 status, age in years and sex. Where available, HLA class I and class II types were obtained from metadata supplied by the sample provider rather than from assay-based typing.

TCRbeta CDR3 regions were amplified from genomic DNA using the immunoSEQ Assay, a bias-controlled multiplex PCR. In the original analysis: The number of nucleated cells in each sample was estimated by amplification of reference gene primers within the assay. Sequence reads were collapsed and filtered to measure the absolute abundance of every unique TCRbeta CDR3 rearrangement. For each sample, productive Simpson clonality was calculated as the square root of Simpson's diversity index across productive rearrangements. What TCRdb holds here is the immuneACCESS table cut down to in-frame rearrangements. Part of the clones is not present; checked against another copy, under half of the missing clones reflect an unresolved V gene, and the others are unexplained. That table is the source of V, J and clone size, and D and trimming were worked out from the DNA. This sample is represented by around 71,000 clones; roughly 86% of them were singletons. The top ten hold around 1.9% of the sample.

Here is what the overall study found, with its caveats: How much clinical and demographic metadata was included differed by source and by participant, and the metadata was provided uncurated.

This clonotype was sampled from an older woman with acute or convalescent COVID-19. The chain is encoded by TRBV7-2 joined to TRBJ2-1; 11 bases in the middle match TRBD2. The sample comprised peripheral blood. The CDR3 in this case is CASSLVPSGRMNNEQFF. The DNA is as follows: TGTGCCAGCAGCTTAGTCCCTAGCGGGAGGATGAACAATGAGCAGTTCTTC. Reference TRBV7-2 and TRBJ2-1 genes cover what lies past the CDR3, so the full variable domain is GAGVSQSPSNKVTEKGKDVELRCDPISGHTALYWYRQSLGQGLEFLIYFQGNSAPDKSGLPSDRFSAERTGGSVSTLTIQRTQQEDSAVYLCASSLVPSGRMNNEQFFGPGTRLTVL.